The 32 T cell receptor beta chains below were found in one sample sequenced in a study of cytomegalovirus exposure and HLA in healthy donors (dated by TCRdb to the late 2010s). The method behind the library was the immunoSEQ multiplex PCR assay. The multiplex PCR relied on a mix of 60 forward primers for TCR Vbeta segments and 13 reverse primers for TCR Jbeta segments. Imported from immuneACCESS, the table was reduced by TCRdb to in-frame sequences with V and J called. These copies leave out some clones; in studies compared against another copy, an unresolved V gene accounts for under half, and the cause of the remainder is not known. For this sample there are around 150,000 clones; about two thirds appear just once. The ten largest account for around 4.3% of the sample. The sequenced sample was PBMCs. The receptor set was obtained from a woman aged 18-30 years in good health and CMV-seropositive.

In its sample, this clone was seen a few times. V usage is TRBV9 and J usage is TRBJ2-3; D perhaps matches TRBD1 (5 bases). Trimming removed 5 bases from V and 1 base from J, with 8 bases in between. Germline V gives CDR1 SGDLS, CDR2 YYNGEE. This CDR3 comprises 13 residues. For the CDR3, the DNA is TGTGCCAGCAGTAAAGGGGGCACAGATACGCAGTATTTT. It specifies CASSKGGTDTQYF.

This clone was seen a few times. This chain uses TRBV25-1 with TRBJ2-1; D possibly corresponds to TRBD2 (5 bases). CDR3 length equals 16 residues. Trimming removed 1 base from V and 0 bases from J, with 10 bases in between. The germline V gene encodes CDR1 MGHDK and CDR2 SYGVNS. CDR3: CASSELRGSSYNEQFF. The CDR3 DNA reads as TGTGCCAGCAGTGAATTGAGAGGGAGCTCCTACAATGAGCAGTTCTTC.

J is TRBJ1-5 and V is TRBV27; D not certain. CDR3 size: 15 residues. V was cut by 0 bases and J by 2 bases, with 8 bases left in between. Germline V lookup: CDR1 MNHEY, CDR2 SMNVEV (reference sequence). The CDR3 region is CASSLSWLGNQPQHF. For the CDR3, the DNA is TGTGCCAGCAGTTTATCGTGGCTAGGCAATCAGCCCCAGCATTTT.

CDR3 coding DNA: TGTGCCAGTAGTATGATGGCTAGCGGGGGTTGGGAGACCCAGTACTTC. Amino acids: CASSMMASGGWETQYF. J is TRBJ2-5 and V is TRBV19; 10 positions agree with TRBD2. Germline values: CDR1 LNHDA, CDR2 SQIVND (reference sequence). The trim removed 3 bases at V and 5 bases at J, leaving 9 bases unmatched. CDR3 length: 16 residues. The full variable domain, in which reference TRBV19 and TRBJ2-5 provide the parts outside the CDR3, is DGGITQSPKYLFRKEGQNVTLSCEQNLNHDAMYWYRQDPGQGLRLIYYSQIVNDFQKGDIAEGYSVSREKKESFPLTVTSAQKNPTAFYLCASSMMASGGWETQYFGPGTRLLVL.

This chain links TRBV30 with TRBJ1-2; possibly TRBD1 for D (6 bases). Germline V gene data show CDR1 as GTSNPN and CDR2 as SVGIG (reference sequence). V was cut by 0 bases and J by 2 bases, with 7 bases left in between. This CDR3 spans 13 amino acids. The DNA for the CDR3 is TGTGCCTGGAGTGTAACAGGGAACTATGGCTACACCTTC. Its translation: CAWSVTGNYGYTF.

The chain employs TRBV4-1 and TRBJ1-4; D call uncertain. The germline V gene encodes CDR1 MGHRA and CDR2 YSYEKL. Deletions cut 0 bases from V and 11 bases from J, with 16 bases between. The CDR3 consists of 15 residues. The CDR3 DNA reads as TGCGCCAGCAGCCAAGAGGAGGGTGTAATGGGCAAACTGTTTTTT. Protein sequence: CASSQEEGVMGKLFF.

The chain carries TRBV27 and TRBJ2-7; 8 positions match TRBD1. Germline V gene data show CDR1 as MNHEY and CDR2 as SMNVEV (reference sequence). V dropped 7 bases and J dropped 7; count of bases not matched to a gene: 27. The length of the CDR3 is 19 residues. CDR3: CASTSRHRQGRPITGEQYF. The CDR3, as DNA: TGTGCCAGCACCTCTCGCCATAGACAGGGGCGTCCTATTACGGGGGAGCAGTACTTC.

V gene TRBV9 combines with J gene TRBJ2-6; D is perhaps TRBD1 (6 bases). Trimming left V 6 bases short and J 2 bases short, with 18 bases between. Looked up from germline, CDR1 is SGDLS and CDR2 is YYNGEE. This CDR3 has 17 amino acids. CDR3 in amino acids: CASTVGQGNAGANVLTF. DNA of the CDR3: TGTGCCAGCACGGTCGGGCAGGGGAATGCTGGGGCCAACGTCCTGACTTTC.

CDR3 region: CASSYRDTSPVHEQYF. As DNA, the CDR3 is TGTGCCAGTAGTTACCGGGACACTTCTCCGGTGCACGAGCAGTACTTC. The chain couples TRBV19 to TRBJ2-7, with TRBD1 as a possible D gene (6 bases). Germline CDR1 LNHDA, CDR2 SQIVND (reference sequence). V was shortened by 5 bases and J by 5 bases, with 22 bases between the two germline ends. The CDR3 has 16 residues.

This clone was counted only a few times. J is TRBJ2-1 and V is TRBV5-1; 7 bases agree with TRBD2. The CDR3 runs to 15 residues. Germline trimming cut 7 bases from V and 1 base from J; bases unmatched to any gene: 8. Germline lookup yields CDR1 SGHRS and CDR2 YFSETQ. Here the CDR3 DNA reads TGCGCCAGCCGCCGGGCGGGAGATTCCTACAATGAGCAGTTCTTC. This translates into CASRRAGDSYNEQFF.

This chain joins TRBV29-1 and TRBJ2-7; D is possibly TRBD2 (7 bases). With 6 bases removed from V and 2 bases from J, the gap between germline ends came to 20 bases. Germline CDR1 reads SQVTM; CDR2 reads ANQGSEA. The CDR3 totals 15 residues. In nucleotides, the CDR3 is TGCAGCGTAGAGGGCGGAGGGGGGGTAACCTACGAGCAGTACTTC. This translates into CSVEGGGGVTYEQYF.

This clone showed up just once. V gene TRBV28 combines with J gene TRBJ2-5; the match to TRBD1 covers 11 bases. V shed 6 bases, J shed 5 bases, and the junction held 5 bases outside the gene matches. Germline CDR1 is MDHEN and CDR2 is SYDVKM. CDR3 length equals 14 residues. The CDR3 spells CASRDRGQIETQYF. The CDR3 region has the DNA TGTGCCAGCAGGGACAGGGGGCAAATTGAGACCCAGTACTTC.

The chain combines TRBV11-2 with TRBJ1-1; D gene uncertain. Trimming cost V 5 bases and J 1 base, with 17 bases left between them. CDR1 is SGHAT, CDR2 FQNNGV, per germline. The CDR3 is 16 residues long. CDR3: CASSQDRFSGNTEAFF. The CDR3 region has the DNA TGTGCCAGCAGCCAAGATAGGTTTTCGGGGAACACTGAAGCTTTCTTT.

The chain links TRBV27 to TRBJ2-5; 7 bases are shared with TRBD2. The DNA end is more similar to TRBJ2-7, so the J call may be wrong. The CDR3 has 13 residues. Looked up from germline, CDR1 is MNHEY and CDR2 is SMNVEV (reference sequence). DNA for the CDR3: TGTGCCAGCAAGGGCGGGAGCTCCTACGAGCAGTACTTC. Its protein product is CASKGGSSYEQYF.

This clone was seen a single time. Other DNA sequences in this specimen translate into the identical CDR3. This chain links TRBV9 with TRBJ1-1, with D uncertain. The CDR3 is 13 amino acids. Trimming pared 2 bases from V and 1 base from J, leaving 6 bases between. Germline CDR1 SGDLS, CDR2 YYNGEE. DNA for the CDR3: TGTGCCAGCAGCGTCTCAGGGAACACTGAAGCTTTCTTT. Residues: CASSVSGNTEAFF. The entire variable domain, with the rest obtained from reference TRBV9 and TRBJ1-1, is as follows: DSGVTQTPKHLITATGQRVTLRCSPRSGDLSVYWYQQSLDQGLQFLIQYYNGEERAKGNILERFSAQQFPDLHSELNLSSLELGDSALYFCASSVSGNTEAFFGQGTRLTVV.

This clone occurred a few times. The chain combines TRBV19 with TRBJ1-1; D may be TRBD1 (5 bases). With 1 base removed from V and 2 bases from J, the gap between germline ends came to 11 bases. CDR3 length: 15 residues. Germline V CDR1 and CDR2: LNHDA, SQIVND (reference sequence). CDR3: CASSIGGGENTEAFF. CDR3 DNA sequence: TGTGCCAGTAGTATAGGTGGAGGGGAAAACACTGAAGCTTTCTTT.

The sample holds one count of this clone. The chain combines TRBV5-4 with TRBJ1-2, with 11 nucleotides matching TRBD1. The CDR3 spans 14 residues. V shed 4 bases, J shed 6 bases, and the junction held 5 bases outside the gene matches. Germline V gives CDR1 SGHNT, CDR2 YYREEE (reference sequence). The CDR3 DNA reads as TGTGCCAGCAGCACTGGACAGGGGGCGAATGGCTACACCTTC. Its protein product is CASSTGQGANGYTF.

This clone occurred a few times. V gene TRBV5-5 combines with J gene TRBJ2-7; no clear D. The CDR3 covers 13 residues. Germline assignment: CDR1 SGHKS and CDR2 YYEKEE (reference sequence). Trimming took 4 bases from V and 7 from J, leaving 15 bases between them. The CDR3 DNA is TGTGCCAGCAGCGAAGGTAGCCTATGGGAGCAGTACTTC. It is translated as CASSEGSLWEQYF.

This clone came up a few times. The rearrangement joins TRBV28 to TRBJ2-7; 10 bases line up with TRBD1. The CDR3 length is 16 residues. V shed 6 bases and J 5 bases; nucleotides not matched to a gene: 13. Germline assignment: CDR1 MDHEN and CDR2 SYDVKM. CDR3 protein: CASSSTRDRGYNEQYF. The CDR3 DNA follows: TGTGCCAGCAGCTCGACCCGGGACAGGGGTTACAACGAGCAGTACTTC.

This chain uses TRBV14 with TRBJ2-1, with TRBD1 identical over 8 bases. The CDR3 loop spans 16 amino acids. Germline loops: CDR1 SGHDN, CDR2 FVKESK. V trimming: 1 base; J trimming: 4 bases; junction bases outside the gene matches: 6. The DNA of the CDR3 is TGTGCCAGCAGCCAAGGCGGGACAGGTCGATACAATGAGCAGTTCTTC. Translated, it gives CASSQGGTGRYNEQFF.

About this clone itself: At one boundary the junction diverges from the germline segment, which might be a read error. The chain employs TRBV6-5 and TRBJ2-1; possible D gene TRBD2, 5 bases. In germline, CDR1 is MNHEY, CDR2 SVGAGI. This CDR3 contains 13 residues. CDR3 coding DNA: TGTGCCAGCCGTTACCTGCTAGCAGGTGAGCAGTTCTTC. It translates to CASRYLLAGEQFF.

In the case of this clone: Other DNA variants within this sample encode the same CDR3. The chain joins TRBV14 to TRBJ2-5; D is unresolved. The V end was cut by 8 bases, the J end by 8 bases, with 15 bases between. Looked up from germline, CDR1 is SGHDN and CDR2 is FVKESK. The length of the CDR3 is 12 residues. In DNA form, the CDR3 reads TGTGCCAGCGCGCCCGCCTCGAGAACCCAGTACTTC. Protein product: CASAPASRTQYF.

This clone was counted a few times. The rearrangement joins TRBV19 to TRBJ2-5; 10 bases fit TRBD2. The CDR3 consists of 15 residues. Germline V gene data show CDR1 as LNHDA and CDR2 as SQIVND (reference sequence). J lost 4 bases, V lost 2 bases, and 4 bases had no gene match. The CDR3 DNA follows: TGTGCCAGTAGTATATTAGCGGGAGGAAGAGAGACCCAGTACTTC. Residues: CASSILAGGRETQYF. Variable domain in full (rest from reference TRBV19 and TRBJ2-5): DGGITQSPKYLFRKEGQNVTLSCEQNLNHDAMYWYRQDPGQGLRLIYYSQIVNDFQKGDIAEGYSVSREKKESFPLTVTSAQKNPTAFYLCASSILAGGRETQYFGPGTRLLVL.

This clone was seen a handful of times. The V call is TRBV7-9, the J call TRBJ2-2; maybe TRBD1 (6 bases). V lost 6 bases, J lost 1 base, and 12 bases lay in between. CDR3 length: 15 residues. CDR1 and CDR2 (germline): SEHNR, FQNEAQ (reference sequence). The CDR3 spells CASSSKGQNTGELFF. DNA of the CDR3: TGTGCCAGCAGTTCTAAGGGACAGAACACCGGGGAGCTGTTTTTT.

This chain connects TRBV6-5 to TRBJ2-7; D unresolved. Germline V CDR1 and CDR2: MNHEY, SVGAGI. V was shortened by 0 bases and J by 6 bases, with 12 bases between the two germline ends. This CDR3 has 14 amino acids. Written as DNA, the CDR3 is TGTGCCAGCAGTTACTCGGGTAGCCGGTCCGAGCAGTACTTC. Protein product: CASSYSGSRSEQYF.

The chain carries TRBV5-1 and TRBJ1-2; 7 bases map to TRBD1. The J segment lost 5 bases and the V segment lost 4 bases, leaving 5 bases of the junction unmatched. CDR1 SGHRS and CDR2 YFSETQ come from the germline V gene. The CDR3 is 13 residues long. The CDR3 spells CASSVDRVYGYTF. The CDR3 DNA reads TGCGCCAGCAGCGTAGACAGGGTATATGGCTACACCTTC. Variable domain in full (rest from reference TRBV5-1 and TRBJ1-2): KAGVTQTPRYLIKTRGQQVTLSCSPISGHRSVSWYQQTPGQGLQFLFEYFSETQRNKGNFPGRFSGRQFSNSRSEMNVSTLELGDSALYLCASSVDRVYGYTFGSGTRLTVV.

The chain uses TRBV5-1 and TRBJ2-3; a possible D gene is TRBD2 (5 bases). Trimming stripped 0 bases from V and 5 bases from J, with 16 bases between. Germline V gives CDR1 SGHRS, CDR2 YFSETQ. The CDR3 contains 16 residues. Here the CDR3 reads CASSLEGTDWRDTQYF. Here the CDR3 DNA reads TGCGCCAGCAGCTTGGAAGGCACGGACTGGCGAGATACGCAGTATTTT.

This clone was recorded a few times. This rearrangement joins TRBV13 to TRBJ2-2; weak D call: TRBD1 (6 bases). Looked up from germline, CDR1 is PRHDT and CDR2 is FYEKMQ (reference sequence). The CDR3 totals 15 residues. With 1 base removed from V and 1 base from J, the gap between germline ends came to 7 bases. The CDR3 DNA sequence: TGTGCCAGCAGCTTAGAGGGACAGAACACCGGGGAGCTGTTTTTT. Protein sequence: CASSLEGQNTGELFF.

This rearrangement joins TRBV27 to TRBJ2-1; D is unclear. Deletions cut 8 bases from V and 4 bases from J, with 15 bases between. The germline gives CDR1 MNHEY, CDR2 SMNVEV (reference sequence). The CDR3 runs 14 residues. This CDR3 reads CASSQAPDYNEQFF. For the CDR3, the DNA is TGTGCCAGCTCACAAGCGCCGGATTACAATGAGCAGTTCTTC.

In this sample, this clone turned up a few times. The chain is built from TRBV11-3 and TRBJ2-1; TRBD2 agrees at 12 bases. The CDR3 runs to 16 residues. V was clipped by 5 bases and J by 6 bases; unmatched bases: 8. Germline V gene sequence: CDR1 SGHNT, CDR2 YENEEA. CDR3 loop: CASSTRLAGALNEQFF. CDR3 sequence (DNA): TGTGCCAGCAGCACCCGACTAGCGGGAGCGCTCAATGAGCAGTTCTTC.

This clone has just a few counts. V and J are TRBV28 and TRBJ2-1, with D tentatively TRBD1 (7 bases). Germline V CDR1 and CDR2: MDHEN, SYDVKM. The ends were cut back, 4 bases at V and 4 bases at J, with 20 bases in the middle. The CDR3 length is 17 residues. CDR3 bases: TGTGCCAGCAGTTCACCGGGGGTAGGGGGCTCTTACAATGAGCAGTTCTTC. It codes for CASSSPGVGGSYNEQFF.

The V call is TRBV13, the J call TRBJ2-5, with 13 bases aligning to TRBD2. CDR1 is PRHDT and CDR2 is FYEKMQ in the germline V gene (reference sequence). J was trimmed by 7 bases and V by 5 bases; bases with no gene match: 10. This CDR3 spans 16 amino acids. CDR3 sequence (DNA): TGTGCCAGCAGCCCCCCCAGGACTAGCGGGGGAGGGACCCAGTACTTC. Translating it yields CASSPPRTSGGGTQYF.